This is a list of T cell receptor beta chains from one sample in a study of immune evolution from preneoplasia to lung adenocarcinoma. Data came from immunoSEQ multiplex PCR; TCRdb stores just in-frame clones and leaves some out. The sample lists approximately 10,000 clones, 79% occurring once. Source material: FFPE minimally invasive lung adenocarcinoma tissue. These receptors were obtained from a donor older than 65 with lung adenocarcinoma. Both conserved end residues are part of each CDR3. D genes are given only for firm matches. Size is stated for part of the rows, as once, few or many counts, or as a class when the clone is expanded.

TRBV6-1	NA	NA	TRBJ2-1	TGTGCCAGCAGTGAACTGGTGGGAGTAGGGCACAATGAGCAGTTCTTC	CASSELVGVGHNEQFF
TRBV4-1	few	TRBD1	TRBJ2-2	TGCGCCAGCAGCCCCCACGGGACAGGGGACACCGGGGAGCTGTTTTTT	CASSPHGTGDTGELFF
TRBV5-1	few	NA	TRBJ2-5	TGCGCCAGCAGCTTGGGGGTAGGGGACACCCAAGAGACCCAGTACTTC	CASSLGVGDTQETQYF
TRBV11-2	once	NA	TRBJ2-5	TGTGCCAGCAGCCCCCAGGTGGGGACAGAGACCCAGTACTTC	CASSPQVGTETQYF
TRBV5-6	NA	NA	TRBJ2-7	TGTGCCAGCAGCTTGCAGCCAGGTTTCTCCTACGAGCAGTACTTC	CASSLQPGFSYEQYF
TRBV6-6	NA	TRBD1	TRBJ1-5	TGTGCCAGCAGTTCAACAGGGGGCGGGAGCAATCAGCCCCAGCATTTT	CASSSTGGGSNQPQHF
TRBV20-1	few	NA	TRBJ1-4	TGCAGTGCTAGAGGGGGGCGAGAACTGTTTTTT	CSARGGRELFF
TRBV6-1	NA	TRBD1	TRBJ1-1	TGTGCCAGCAGTGCCCCCTGGACAGGGGCTCAGAACACTGAAGCTTTCTTT	CASSAPWTGAQNTEAFF
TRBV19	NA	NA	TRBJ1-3	TGTGCCAGTCAGAGAGGGTCCCGCTCTGGAAACACCATATATTTT	CASQRGSRSGNTIYF
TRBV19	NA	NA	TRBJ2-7	TGTGCCAGTAGTATAGGGGGCTCCTCCTACGAGCAGTACTTC	CASSIGGSSYEQYF
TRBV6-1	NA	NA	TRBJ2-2	TGTGCCAGCAGAACAACAGGGCCCGGGGAGCTGTTTTTT	CASRTTGPGELFF
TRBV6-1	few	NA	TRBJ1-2	TGTGCCAGCAGTGAAGGTCCCTACTATGGCTACACCTTC	CASSEGPYYGYTF
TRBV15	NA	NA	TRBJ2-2	TGTGCCACCAAGACAGGAACGAACACCGGGGAGCTGTTTTTT	CATKTGTNTGELFF
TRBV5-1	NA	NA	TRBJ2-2	TGCGCCAGCCGCATATCCGTTACCGGGGAGCTGTTTTTT	CASRISVTGELFF
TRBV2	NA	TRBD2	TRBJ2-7	TGTGCCAGCAGCCCCCTCGGAGCGGGAAAAGGGAACGAGCAGTACTTC	CASSPLGAGKGNEQYF
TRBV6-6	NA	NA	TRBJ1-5	TGTGCCAGCAGTTCTCGAGCCAATCAGCCCCAGCATTTT	CASSSRANQPQHF
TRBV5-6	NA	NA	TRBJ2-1	TGTGCCAGCAGCCTAGACAGAGGCGAGCAGTTCTTC	CASSLDRGEQFF
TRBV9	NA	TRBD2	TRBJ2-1	TGTGCCAGCAGCCCCAACGGGGCGGGAGGGCAGAACAATGAGCAGTTCTTC	CASSPNGAGGQNNEQFF
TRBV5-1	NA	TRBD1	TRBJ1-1	TGCGCCAGCAGCTTGGGGACAGGGGGGTTGTACACTGAAGCTTTCTTT	CASSLGTGGLYTEAFF
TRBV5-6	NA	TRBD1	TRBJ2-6	TGTGCCAGCAGCTTGGTAGGGACAGGGGTCGCCAACGTCCTGACTTTC	CASSLVGTGVANVLTF
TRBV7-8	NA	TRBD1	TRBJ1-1	TGTGCCAGCAGCTTTTTTGCAGGGGGCGCCTTCACTGAAGCTTTCTTT	CASSFFAGGAFTEAFF
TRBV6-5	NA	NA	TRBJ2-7	TGTGCCAGCAGTTACTCGGGGCAGGGATGGTACGAGCAGTACTTC	CASSYSGQGWYEQYF
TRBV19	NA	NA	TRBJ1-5	TGTGCCACCGGACACCTTAATCAGCCCCAGCATTTT	CATGHLNQPQHF
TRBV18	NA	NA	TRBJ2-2	TGTGCCAGCTCACCACCGAATGGGCCCGGGGAGCTGTTTTTT	CASSPPNGPGELFF
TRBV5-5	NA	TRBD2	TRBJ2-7	TGTGCCAGCAGCTCGGGACTAGCGGGCCTCTACGAGCAGTACTTC	CASSSGLAGLYEQYF
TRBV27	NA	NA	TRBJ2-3	TGTGCCAGCAGATTCCAGAACGGTGATACGCAGTATTTT	CASRFQNGDTQYF
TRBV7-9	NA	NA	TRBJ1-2	TGTGCCAGCAGCAGTGGGACTCTGCTATATGGCTACACCTTC	CASSSGTLLYGYTF
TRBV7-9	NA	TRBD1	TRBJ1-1	TGTGCCAGCAGTCGGACAGGGGTGAACACTGAAGCTTTCTTT	CASSRTGVNTEAFF
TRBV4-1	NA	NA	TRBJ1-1	TGCGCCAGCAGCCAAGACATCCCCGGGCAACTGAACACTGAAGCTTTCTTT	CASSQDIPGQLNTEAFF
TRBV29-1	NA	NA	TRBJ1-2	TGCAGCGTTAATGGACAGCGCTATGGCTACACCTTC	CSVNGQRYGYTF
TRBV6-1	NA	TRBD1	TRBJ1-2	TGTGCCAGCAGTGAAGGCAGGGGGCCCTATGGCTACACCTTC	CASSEGRGPYGYTF
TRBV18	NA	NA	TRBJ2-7	TGTGCCAGCTCAACCACAGGGTTCTCCTCCTACGAGCAGTACTTC	CASSTTGFSSYEQYF
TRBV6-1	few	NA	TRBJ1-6	TGTGCCAGCAGTGAACCACAGGAACGGTCACCCCTCCACTTT	CASSEPQERSPLHF
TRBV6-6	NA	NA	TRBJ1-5	TGTGCCAGCTCACACAGGTCTAGCAATCAGCCCCAGCATTTT	CASSHRSSNQPQHF
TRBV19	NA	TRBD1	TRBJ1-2	TGTGCCACAAACAGGGGGGGCTATGGCTACACCTTC	CATNRGGYGYTF
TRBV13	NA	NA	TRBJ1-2	TGTGCCAGCAGCTTAGTCTCCACTCAAGCTAACTATGGCTACACCTTC	CASSLVSTQANYGYTF
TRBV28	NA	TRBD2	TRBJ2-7	TGTGCCAGCAGTTTGGGACTAGCGGGAGGTTACGAGCAGTACTTC	CASSLGLAGGYEQYF
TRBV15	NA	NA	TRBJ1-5	TGTGCCACCAGCAGAGCCAGGAAGCCCCAGCATTTT	CATSRARKPQHF
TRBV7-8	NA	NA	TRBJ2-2	TGTGCCAGCAGCTTGTTCGGGGAGCTGTTTTTT	CASSLFGELFF
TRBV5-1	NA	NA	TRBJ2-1	TGCGCCAGAGTGGGCTACAACAATGAGCAGTTCTTC	CARVGYNNEQFF
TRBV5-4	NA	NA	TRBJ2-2	TGTGCCAGCAGCTTAACGGAGAACACCGGGGAGCTGTTTTTT	CASSLTENTGELFF
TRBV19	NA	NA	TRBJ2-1	TGTGCCAGTAGTATTGCGGTAGATGAGCAGTTCTTC	CASSIAVDEQFF
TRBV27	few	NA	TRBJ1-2	TGTGCCAGCAGTTTATCAGGGCTTGGCTACACCTTC	CASSLSGLGYTF
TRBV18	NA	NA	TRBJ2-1	TGTGCCAGCTCACCACCCAGTGGGGCAGGCAATGAGCAGTTCTTC	CASSPPSGAGNEQFF